What follows describes a single TCR beta chain. Here immunoSEQ multiplex PCR was the method, and the copy in TCRdb shows in-frame clones only, minus some. The sample has 300,000 or so clones, 75% to 90% seen once. This entry comes from a study of blood T cell repertoires in COVID-19. The V and J ends lost 3 bases and 7 bases respectively, with 15 bases between them. The V gene's germline CDR1 is ENHRY and CDR2 SYGVKD. This CDR3 is built from 14 residues. The sample was peripheral blood. This chain connects TRBV10-3 to TRBJ1-2; the D gene is possibly TRBD1 (6 bases). This TCR was sampled from a woman in her thirties or forties with acute or convalescent COVID-19. The CDR3 nucleotides are TGTGCCATCAGTGAACACGGACAGTTTTCTGGCTACACCTTC. Amino acid sequence: CAISEHGQFSGYTF.